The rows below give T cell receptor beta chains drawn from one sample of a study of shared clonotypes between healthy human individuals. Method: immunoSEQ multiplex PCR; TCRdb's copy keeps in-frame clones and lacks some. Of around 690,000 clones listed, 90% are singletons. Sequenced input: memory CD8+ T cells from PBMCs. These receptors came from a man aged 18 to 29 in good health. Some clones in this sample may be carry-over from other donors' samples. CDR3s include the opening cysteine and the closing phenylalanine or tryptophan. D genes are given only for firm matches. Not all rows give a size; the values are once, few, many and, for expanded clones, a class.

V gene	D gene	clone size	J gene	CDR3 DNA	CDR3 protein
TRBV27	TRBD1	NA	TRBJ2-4	TGTGCCAGCAGTTCGACCCGGGACAGGGCTTGGGGCATTCAGTACTTC	CASSSTRDRAWGIQYF
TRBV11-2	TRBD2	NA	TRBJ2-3	TGTGCCAGCAGCTTATCAGGGGCCGGGCTAGCGGGGGCCACAGATACGCAGTATTTT	CASSLSGAGLAGATDTQYF
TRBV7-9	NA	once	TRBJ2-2	TGTGCCAGCAGCCGACTAACCGGGGAGCTGTTTTTT	CASSRLTGELFF
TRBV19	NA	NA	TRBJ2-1	TGTGCCAGTAGTCAAATGGACTCTATTGAGCAGTTCTTC	CASSQMDSIEQFF
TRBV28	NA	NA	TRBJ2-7	TGTGCCAGCAGCGCGGACGGGTACTCCTACGAGCAGTACTTC	CASSADGYSYEQYF
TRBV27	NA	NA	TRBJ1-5	TGTGCCAGCAGTTTAGATTGGGGGAGCAATCAGCCCCAGCATTTT	CASSLDWGSNQPQHF
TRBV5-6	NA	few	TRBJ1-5	TGTGCCAGCAGCCACGCAGGGATAAGGGGTCAGCCCCAGCATTTT	CASSHAGIRGQPQHF
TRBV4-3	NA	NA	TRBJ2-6	TGCGCCAGCAGCCAAGCCCGGGGCTCTGGGGCCAACGTCCTGACTTTC	CASSQARGSGANVLTF
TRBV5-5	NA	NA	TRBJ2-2	TGTGCCAGCAGCTTGGCAGGGTGGGAGCTGTTTTTT	CASSLAGWELFF
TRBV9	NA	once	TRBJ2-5	TGTGCCAGCAGCGCCCGGGATCGGGATTGGGAGACCCAGTACTTC	CASSARDRDWETQYF
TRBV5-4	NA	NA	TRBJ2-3	TGTGCCAGCAGCTTGGCCTGGACAGCCGGCGGGACAGATACGCAGTATTTT	CASSLAWTAGGTDTQYF
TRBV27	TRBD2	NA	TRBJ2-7	TGTGCCAGCAGCGGAGTGGGACTAGCGGGAGCGGCGCTCTACGAGCAGTACTTC	CASSGVGLAGAALYEQYF
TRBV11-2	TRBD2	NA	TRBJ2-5	TGTGCCAGCAGCACAAGGACTAGCGGGATTGCCCAGTACTTC	CASSTRTSGIAQYF
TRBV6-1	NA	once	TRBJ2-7	TGTGCCAGCAGAAAGTGGAGGGATGGGTCCTACGAGCAGTACTTC	CASRKWRDGSYEQYF